The 8 T cell receptor beta chains reported below all come from one sample, sequenced in a study of blood T cell repertoires in COVID-19 (dated by TCRdb to the early 2020s). The library was produced with the immunoSEQ multiplex PCR assay. The source is immuneACCESS, and TCRdb retained only in-frame sequences with V and J called. Part of the clones is not carried over; for the studies checked, unresolved V genes explain less than half of this, and the remainder is unexplained. The sample includes more than 300,000 clones, with around 83% observed a single time. The ten largest clones take up roughly 1.2% of the sample. The sample consisted of peripheral blood. The receptors were sampled from a woman aged 45-65 years with acute or convalescent COVID-19.

The gene calls are TRBV3-1 (or the pseudogene TRBV3-2) and TRBJ2-1; 7 positions match TRBD1. Germline V CDR1 and CDR2: LGHDT, YNNKEL (reference sequence). Losses at the gene ends were 6 bases for V and 0 bases for J; bases not matched to a gene: 5. This CDR3 has 15 residues. The chain's CDR3 is CASSLRTGSYNEQFF. CDR3 bases: TGTGCCAGCAGTCTTAGGACAGGCTCCTACAATGAGCAGTTCTTC.

The V call is TRBV5-1, the J call TRBJ1-1; D unclear. Germline CDR1 and CDR2: SGHRS and YFSETQ. This CDR3 has 13 residues. The V end was cut by 4 bases, the J end by 1 base, with 8 bases between. CDR3 region: CASSVDSNTEAFF. The CDR3 bases are TGCGCCAGCAGCGTCGACTCGAACACTGAAGCTTTCTTT.

The chain uses TRBV2 and TRBJ2-3; 11 bases match TRBD2. The CDR3 contains 18 residues. Trimming removed 6 bases from V and 2 bases from J; junction bases left unmatched: 13. From germline, CDR1 is SNHLY and CDR2 FYNNEI. CDR3 nucleotides: TGTGCCAGCAGGGAAACTAGCGGGAGAGTCGGTTTCACAGATACGCAGTATTTT. Protein sequence: CASRETSGRVGFTDTQYF.

CDR3 amino acids: CASSYEVRSGGTSTDTQYF. The CDR3 coding sequence is TGTGCCAGCAGTTACGAGGTACGGAGCGGAGGAACTAGCACAGATACGCAGTATTTT. V usage is TRBV6-2 or TRBV6-3 and J usage is TRBJ2-3; D might be TRBD2 (5 bases). The CDR3 loop spans 19 amino acids. CDR1 is MNHEY, CDR2 SVGEGT, per germline. V was shortened by 2 bases and J by 0 bases, with 21 bases between the two germline ends.

The chain recombines TRBV2 with TRBJ2-7; the D gene is possibly TRBD2 (6 bases). Trimming shortened V by 4 bases and J by 6 bases, and 19 bases separated the two germline ends. The CDR3 totals 15 residues. The V gene's germline CDR1 is SNHLY and CDR2 FYNNEI. For the CDR3, the DNA is TGTGCCAGCAGTGGGGCGGGACTGGGGCGTGGCGAGCAGTACTTC. Its protein product is CASSGAGLGRGEQYF.

This clone was seen only a few times. The rearrangement uses TRBV5-1 and TRBJ1-1; 12 positions agree with TRBD1. CDR1 and CDR2 (germline): SGHRS, YFSETQ. The length of the CDR3 is 16 residues. Unmatched junction bases numbered 3, after V lost 0 bases and J lost 3 bases. CDR3 protein: CASSLVGQGAYTEAFF. In nucleotides, the CDR3 is TGCGCCAGCAGCTTGGTGGGACAGGGGGCTTACACTGAAGCTTTCTTT.

This rearrangement joins TRBV7-2 to TRBJ2-1; 9 bases match TRBD2. The CDR3 loop spans 15 amino acids. V lost 3 bases and J lost 9; bases outside the gene matches: 9. The V gene's germline CDR1 is SGHTA and CDR2 FQGNSA. The CDR3 bases are TGTGCCAGCAGCTTTGGCGGGGGGGACTTAGGTGAGCAGTTCTTC. Translating gives CASSFGGGDLGEQFF.

The rearrangement uses TRBV5-6 and TRBJ1-5; TRBD1 aligns across 7 bases. The CDR3 runs 12 residues. V shed 4 bases, J shed 12 bases, and the junction held 7 bases outside the gene matches. Per the germline V gene, CDR1 is SGHDT and CDR2 is YYEEEE. CDR3 nucleotides: TGTGCCAGCAGCGAAGGGGACAGTCTCCAGCATTTT. It translates to CASSEGDSLQHF.